This T cell receptor (beta chain) was found in a study of blood T cell repertoires in COVID-19. The overall study: Nucleic acid was either cDNA or gDNA, and it came from T cells, B-cell-depleted T cells, or PBMCs.

This table comes from immunoSEQ multiplex PCR, and its TCRdb copy is limited to in-frame clones, with some not included. The repertoire includes under 300,000 clones, 89% of them detected once, and 4.6% sits in the top ten. The trim removed 6 bases at V and 4 bases at J, leaving 8 bases unmatched. The CDR3 is made up of 17 amino acids. Per germline, CDR1 SGHAT and CDR2 FQNNGV. The TCR sequence derives from a middle-aged woman who had recovered from COVID-19. The sample consisted of peripheral blood. This chain links TRBV11-2 with TRBJ2-2; 13 bases fit TRBD2. CDR3 in DNA: TGTGCCAGCAGTAGGACTAGCGGGAGAGGGTTCACCGGGGAGCTGTTTTTT. Amino acid sequence: CASSRTSGRGFTGELFF.